Below are 28 T cell receptor beta chains sequenced from a single sample in a study of memory CD4+ T cells and cytomegalovirus serostatus. Sequenced by immunoSEQ multiplex PCR; TCRdb stores in-frame clones only, minus some. The table records around 54,000 clones, approximately 78% of them present only once. The sort gate was single viable CD3+CD4+CD8-CD45RO+ cells for memory CD4+ T cells. Sequenced input: memory CD4+ T cells from blood. These receptor sequences come from an adult in good health and CMV-seronegative.

Worth noting for this clone: This may come from a read error, since a much larger clone is one base off. This sample includes further DNA sequences coding for the same CDR3. V and J are TRBV30 and TRBJ2-3; the D gene is possibly TRBD2 (5 bases). The CDR3 has 12 residues. The germline V gene has CDR1 GTSNPN and CDR2 SVGIG (reference sequence). Trimming cost V 0 bases and J 6 bases, with 7 bases left between them. Here the CDR3 reads CAWSVRGDTQYF. As DNA, the CDR3 is TGTGCCTGGAGTGTACGAGGGGATACGCAGTATTTT.

CDR3 amino acids: CASSGQQGARTYEQYF. CDR3 DNA: TGTGCCAGCAGTGGCCAACAGGGGGCGAGGACCTACGAGCAGTACTTC. The V call is TRBV6-6, the J call TRBJ2-7; 9 nucleotides agree with TRBD1. There are 16 residues in the CDR3. Per the germline V gene, CDR1 is MNHNY and CDR2 is SVGAGI (reference sequence). After removal of 5 bases from V and 2 bases from J, the junction contained 10 bases not matched to a gene.

The chain recombines TRBV2 with TRBJ2-2; D unresolved. Germline V lookup: CDR1 SNHLY, CDR2 FYNNEI. V shed 6 bases and J shed 0 bases, with 8 bases lying between them. CDR3 length: 14 amino acids. The CDR3 nucleotides are TGTGCCAGCAGCCTCCGGTCGAACACCGGGGAGCTGTTTTTT. Protein: CASSLRSNTGELFF. The full variable domain, with the rest looked up from reference TRBV2 and TRBJ2-2, is EPEVTQTPSHQVTQMGQEVILRCVPISNHLYFYWYRQILGQKVEFLVSFYNNEISEKSEIFDDQFSVERPDGSNFTLKIRSTKLEDSAMYFCASSLRSNTGELFFGEGSRLTVL.

Written as DNA, the CDR3 is TGTGCCAGCAGTCCGAGTCCCGGACAGGCTCATTCGTCAACTAATGAAAAACTGTTTTTT. Amino acids: CASSPSPGQAHSSTNEKLFF. The chain is built from TRBV27 and TRBJ1-4; 7 bases agree with TRBD1. The CDR3 sequence is 20 residues long. Germline CDR1 MNHEY, CDR2 SMNVEV (reference sequence). The ends lost 5 bases at V and 0 bases at J; junction bases unmatched: 18.

The rearrangement uses TRBV6-5 and TRBJ2-6; D call uncertain. The CDR3 sequence is 15 residues long. Germline CDR1 MNHEY, CDR2 SVGAGI. Trimming left V 6 bases short and J 4 bases short, with 13 bases between. CDR3 protein: CASRDGQSGANVLTF. The CDR3 DNA is TGTGCCAGCAGGGACGGGCAATCGGGGGCCAACGTCCTGACTTTC.

The chain couples TRBV19 to TRBJ2-1; the D is unclear. The CDR3 extends over 15 amino acids. V lost 1 base to trimming and J lost 3 bases, with 10 bases between them. Per germline, CDR1 LNHDA and CDR2 SQIVND (reference sequence). CDR3 bases: TGTGCCAGTAGTATAGTAGTCTCCAGCTACAATGAGCAGTTCTTC. Translation gives CASSIVVSSYNEQFF.

V and J are TRBV20-1 and TRBJ1-2; the D gene is possibly TRBD1 (5 bases). Trimming stripped 3 bases from V and 8 bases from J, with 10 bases between. CDR3 length: 11 amino acids. Germline CDR1 reads DFQATT; CDR2 reads SNEGSKA (reference sequence). The CDR3 nucleotides are TGCAGTGCTAGCAAAGGACACGGCTACACCTTC. Translation gives CSASKGHGYTF.

The chain's CDR3 is CASSVAGGAQTQYF. The CDR3 DNA follows: TGTGCCAGCAGCGTAGCTGGAGGCGCACAGACCCAGTACTTC. The V gene is TRBV9, the J gene TRBJ2-5; D perhaps matches TRBD2 (5 bases). This CDR3 region has 14 residues. With 0 bases removed from V and 6 bases from J, the gap between germline ends came to 12 bases. In germline, CDR1 is SGDLS, CDR2 YYNGEE.

The rearrangement joins TRBV7-2 to TRBJ2-5; TRBD1 is a possible D gene (5 bases). V gave up 0 bases and J gave up 4 bases, with 18 bases separating them. Germline CDR1 reads SGHTA; CDR2 reads FQGNSA. This CDR3 region has 17 residues. The CDR3 region is CASSLAGQYWGTETQYF. CDR3 DNA: TGTGCCAGCAGCTTAGCGGGGCAATATTGGGGAACAGAGACCCAGTACTTC.

The CDR3 reads CATLQGTGNTIYF. The CDR3 DNA reads as TGTGCCACTCTACAGGGAACAGGAAACACCATATATTTT. The chain couples TRBV28 to TRBJ1-3; tentatively, D is TRBD1 (6 bases). Germline V CDR1 and CDR2: MDHEN, SYDVKM. The CDR3 extends over 13 amino acids. With 10 bases removed from V and 4 bases from J, the gap between germline ends came to 14 bases.

The rearrangement joins TRBV6-1 to TRBJ2-7; D might be TRBD2 (6 bases). The ends were cut back, 6 bases at V and 5 bases at J, with 20 bases in the middle. The germline V gene encodes CDR1 MNHNS and CDR2 SASEGT. CDR3 length: 15 residues. The CDR3 spells CASSPPGRRADEQYF. The CDR3 region has the DNA TGTGCCAGCAGCCCACCGGGACGGAGGGCGGACGAGCAGTACTTC.

CDR3 sequence reads: CASSGQGTYNEQFF. The CDR3 nucleotides are TGTGCCAGCAGTGGACAGGGAACCTACAATGAGCAGTTCTTC. This chain uses TRBV2 with TRBJ2-1; 7 bases match TRBD1. The CDR3 consists of 14 residues. Germline CDR1 and CDR2: SNHLY and FYNNEI. V gave up 4 bases and J gave up 2 bases; unmatched junction bases: 2. Drawing the rest from reference TRBV2 and TRBJ2-1, the complete variable domain is EPEVTQTPSHQVTQMGQEVILRCVPISNHLYFYWYRQILGQKVEFLVSFYNNEISEKSEIFDDQFSVERPDGSNFTLKIRSTKLEDSAMYFCASSGQGTYNEQFFGPGTRLTVL.

CDR3 sequence reads: CASSVVTGPGANVLTF. CDR3 nucleotide sequence: TGTGCCAGCAGCGTAGTAACCGGCCCTGGGGCCAACGTCCTGACTTTC. This chain connects TRBV9 to TRBJ2-6; D is unresolved. This CDR3 spans 16 amino acids. Trimming shortened V by 0 bases and J by 2 bases, and 9 bases separated the two germline ends. Germline V lookup: CDR1 SGDLS, CDR2 YYNGEE.

V usage is TRBV7-2 and J usage is TRBJ2-7; 10 bases map to TRBD2. J was trimmed by 2 bases and V by 4 bases; bases with no gene match: 5. CDR3 length equals 15 residues. Germline V gives CDR1 SGHTA, CDR2 FQGNSA. The CDR3: CASSYTSGTAYEQYF. In nucleotides, the CDR3 is TGTGCCAGCAGCTATACTAGCGGGACAGCCTACGAGCAGTACTTC.

In DNA, the CDR3 is TGTGCCAGCTCACCTAATATAGATCCTAACTATGGCTACACCTTC. As protein: CASSPNIDPNYGYTF. The genes are TRBV18 and TRBJ1-2; no reliable D call. The CDR3 covers 15 residues. V was cut by 3 bases and J by 0 bases, with 11 bases left in between. CDR1 is KGHSH, CDR2 LQKENI, per germline.

V usage is TRBV11-2 and J usage is TRBJ2-5; TRBD1 might be the D (5 bases). The V end lost 0 bases, the J end lost 4 bases, and 15 bases lay between the germline ends. The CDR3 totals 16 residues. CDR1 and CDR2 (germline): SGHAT, FQNNGV. CDR3 nucleotide sequence: TGTGCCAGCAGCTTAGATCCAGGGAAGGGAATAGAGACCCAGTACTTC. Translating it yields CASSLDPGKGIETQYF.

The rearrangement joins TRBV19 to TRBJ2-1; 9 bases are shared with TRBD2. CDR3 size: 16 residues. Looked up from germline, CDR1 is LNHDA and CDR2 is SQIVND (reference sequence). V was clipped by 1 base and J by 7 bases; unmatched bases: 8. This CDR3 is CASSIVDSGSGNEQFF. The CDR3 coding sequence is TGTGCCAGTAGTATAGTGGATAGCGGGAGCGGGAATGAGCAGTTCTTC.

This clone was detected only a few times. The chain couples TRBV27 to TRBJ2-7; possibly TRBD1 for D (6 bases). Germline values: CDR1 MNHEY, CDR2 SMNVEV (reference sequence). This CDR3 is built from 13 residues. The V end was cut by 2 bases, the J end by 4 bases, with 9 bases between. The CDR3 region has the DNA TGTGCCAGCAGTTTAGGACAGACATACGAGCAGTACTTC. Its translation: CASSLGQTYEQYF.

The chain uses TRBV10-1 and TRBJ2-5; 13 nucleotides line up with TRBD2. The germline gives CDR1 WNHNN, CDR2 SYGVQD (reference sequence). This CDR3 has 17 amino acids. The J segment lost 5 bases and the V segment lost 2 bases, leaving 8 bases of the junction unmatched. The chain's CDR3 is CASSEGLTSGREETQYF. The CDR3 DNA follows: TGCGCCAGCAGTGAGGGGCTTACTAGCGGGAGGGAGGAGACCCAGTACTTC.

This clone turned up a few times. V gene TRBV7-9 combines with J gene TRBJ2-3, with D perhaps matching TRBD1 (5 bases). The V and J ends lost 1 base and 8 bases respectively, with 13 bases between them. The CDR3 has 14 amino acids. Germline V gene lookup returns CDR1 SEHNR and CDR2 FQNEAQ (reference sequence). The CDR3 loop reads CASSLGSADITQYF. The DNA of the CDR3 is TGTGCCAGCAGCTTAGGTTCGGCGGACATTACGCAGTATTTT.

V is TRBV27 and J is TRBJ2-5; D not certain. Between the trimmed V and J ends, which lost 1 base and 4 bases, there was a span of 13 bases. The CDR3 is made up of 15 amino acids. Germline CDR1 MNHEY, CDR2 SMNVEV (reference sequence). CDR3 sequence (DNA): TGTGCCAGCAGTTTATACGCCGTGAATAGAGAGACCCAGTACTTC. Its translation is CASSLYAVNRETQYF.

CDR3 in amino acids: CASSDTRQGYEQYF. DNA of the CDR3: TGTGCCAGCAGCGACACTCGACAGGGATACGAGCAGTACTTC. The chain has TRBV7-8 and TRBJ2-7, with 7 bases matching TRBD1. The germline V gene encodes CDR1 SGHVS and CDR2 FQNEAQ. This CDR3 has 14 amino acids. V lost 5 bases to trimming and J lost 4 bases; unmatched junction nucleotides: 8.

The V and J genes are TRBV28 and TRBJ1-1; no firm D call. There are 17 residues in the CDR3. CDR1 is MDHEN and CDR2 is SYDVKM in the germline V gene. V was trimmed by 6 bases and J by 1 base, leaving 21 bases between them. The CDR3 loop is CASSPDMSAMRNTEAFF. The DNA for the CDR3 is TGTGCCAGCAGCCCAGATATGTCTGCCATGCGGAACACTGAAGCTTTCTTT.

The J gene is TRBJ2-7, the V gene TRBV6-1, with 7 bases matching TRBD1. Germline values: CDR1 MNHNS, CDR2 SASEGT. This CDR3 is built from 17 residues. V was pared by 0 bases and J by 0 bases, with 8 bases of the junction left unmatched. CDR3 in DNA: TGTGCCAGCAGTGAAGCGAGCGCCCCAGGGGGCTCCTACGAGCAGTACTTC. It translates to CASSEASAPGGSYEQYF.

The chain combines TRBV14 with TRBJ1-5, with no clear D. The CDR3 runs to 12 residues. Germline V gene sequence: CDR1 SGHDN, CDR2 FVKESK. V lost 6 bases and J lost 3, with 6 bases in between. The CDR3 DNA reads as TGTGCCAGCAGTCGACACAATCAGCCCCAGCATTTT. It codes for CASSRHNQPQHF.

This clone was observed a single time. The V gene is TRBV5-8, the J gene TRBJ1-4; D perhaps matches TRBD1 (6 bases). Germline CDR1 SGHTS, CDR2 YDEGEE. The V gene lost 4 bases and the J gene lost 7 bases, with 20 bases spanning the gap. The CDR3 runs 16 residues. The CDR3 protein is CASSPGAGTFGEKLFF. Written as DNA, the CDR3 is TGTGCCAGCAGCCCGGGGGCGGGGACCTTTGGTGAAAAACTGTTTTTT.

This chain links TRBV5-1 with TRBJ2-3; D ambiguous. The ends were cut back, 4 bases at V and 1 base at J, with 16 bases in the middle. Per the germline V gene, CDR1 is SGHRS and CDR2 is YFSETQ. CDR3 length equals 16 residues. CDR3 DNA: TGCGCCAGCAGCAAAGGTTTAAGCCGGGGCACAGATACGCAGTATTTT. Its protein product is CASSKGLSRGTDTQYF. The full variable domain, in which reference TRBV5-1 and TRBJ2-3 provide the parts outside the CDR3, is KAGVTQTPRYLIKTRGQQVTLSCSPISGHRSVSWYQQTPGQGLQFLFEYFSETQRNKGNFPGRFSGRQFSNSRSEMNVSTLELGDSALYLCASSKGLSRGTDTQYFGPGTRLTVL.

This rearrangement joins TRBV13 to TRBJ2-3, with 12 positions matching TRBD2. The CDR3 totals 18 residues. CDR1 and CDR2 from the germline V gene are PRHDT and FYEKMQ (reference sequence). V lost 4 bases, J lost 1 base, and 9 bases stayed unmatched. This CDR3 is CASSSTSGGVRRTDTQYF. CDR3 coding DNA: TGTGCCAGCAGCTCGACTAGCGGGGGAGTCCGCCGCACAGATACGCAGTATTTT.